What follows are 8 T cell receptor beta chains derived from one specimen sequenced in a study of technical replicates of blood from several donors. The table came from immunoSEQ multiplex PCR; TCRdb's copy has only in-frame clones and leaves some out. The top ten hold around 0.23% of the sample, which has about 89,000 clones, around 95% seen once. Sequenced sample: T cells isolated from PBMCs. The receptors originated from a human donor in good health.

This clone was seen only once. The chain links TRBV5-6 to TRBJ1-3; 8 bases are shared with TRBD1. V lost 5 bases and J lost 0; bases outside the gene matches: 4. The CDR3 loop spans 15 amino acids. The germline V gene has CDR1 SGHDT and CDR2 YYEEEE. Here the CDR3 reads CASRTTGGSGNTIYF. Here the CDR3 DNA reads TGTGCCAGCAGGACTACAGGGGGCTCTGGAAACACCATATATTTT.

The V call is TRBV7-9, the J call TRBJ1-2; 7 bases are a match to TRBD1. Per germline, CDR1 SEHNR and CDR2 FQNEAQ (reference sequence). J was trimmed by 6 bases and V by 2 bases; bases with no gene match: 9. This CDR3 has 15 residues. CDR3 coding DNA: TGTGCCAGCAGCTTACAGAACAGGGGAATGGATGGCTACACCTTC. Protein product: CASSLQNRGMDGYTF.

The V gene is TRBV4-2, the J gene TRBJ2-3, with D tentatively TRBD2 (5 bases). Trimming pared 1 base from V and 1 base from J, leaving 12 bases between. Per the germline V gene, CDR1 is LGHNA and CDR2 is YNFKEQ. The CDR3 contains 16 residues. The CDR3: CASSQAGRGGTDTQYF. The DNA for the CDR3 is TGTGCCAGCAGCCAAGCTGGCCGGGGTGGCACAGATACGCAGTATTTT.

The V and J genes are TRBV7-2 and TRBJ2-1; 9 nucleotides line up with TRBD2. Germline V gene lookup returns CDR1 SGHTA and CDR2 FQGNSA. This CDR3 is 17 amino acids long. V dropped 3 bases and J dropped 0; count of bases not matched to a gene: 6. The CDR3 coding sequence is TGTGCCAGCAGCTTGTCGGCGGGGGGGCCCTCCTACAATGAGCAGTTCTTC. This translates into CASSLSAGGPSYNEQFF. The variable domain in full, with the rest retrieved from reference TRBV7-2 and TRBJ2-1, is GAGVSQSPSNKVTEKGKDVELRCDPISGHTALYWYRQSLGQGLEFLIYFQGNSAPDKSGLPSDRFSAERTGGSVSTLTIQRTQQEDSAVYLCASSLSAGGPSYNEQFFGPGTRLTVL.

The chain employs TRBV5-4 and TRBJ2-7; D call uncertain. Trimming stripped 0 bases from V and 7 bases from J, with 11 bases between. The CDR3 spans 13 residues. Germline V gene data show CDR1 as SGHNT and CDR2 as YYREEE (reference sequence). The CDR3: CASSLGVSKEQYF. CDR3 bases: TGTGCCAGCAGCTTGGGAGTATCGAAGGAGCAGTACTTC.

V gene TRBV7-9 combines with J gene TRBJ2-7; perhaps TRBD1 as D (5 bases). V was cut by 4 bases and J by 2 bases, with 12 bases left in between. The CDR3 totals 14 residues. The germline V gene encodes CDR1 SEHNR and CDR2 FQNEAQ (reference sequence). The CDR3 bases are TGTGCCAGCAGCTCCCTCTTGACAGCCTACGAGCAGTACTTC. As protein: CASSSLLTAYEQYF.

The chain carries TRBV9 and TRBJ1-1, with 10 bases fitting TRBD1. CDR3 size: 15 residues. Germline V lookup: CDR1 SGDLS, CDR2 YYNGEE. After removal of 4 bases from V and 1 base from J, the junction contained 4 bases not matched to a gene. The CDR3 loop is CASSIRQGANTEAFF. The CDR3 DNA sequence: TGTGCCAGCAGCATCCGACAGGGGGCGAACACTGAAGCTTTCTTT.

The V gene is TRBV10-2, the J gene TRBJ2-2, with D possibly being TRBD2 (7 bases). CDR1 and CDR2 from the germline V gene are WSHSY and SAAADI. The V and J ends lost 4 bases and 4 bases respectively, with 16 bases between them. CDR3 length: 16 amino acids. The DNA of the CDR3 is TGCGCCAGCAGTGGGGGGGCGGGGGCGCCCACCGGGGAGCTGTTTTTT. This gives the protein CASSGGAGAPTGELFF.